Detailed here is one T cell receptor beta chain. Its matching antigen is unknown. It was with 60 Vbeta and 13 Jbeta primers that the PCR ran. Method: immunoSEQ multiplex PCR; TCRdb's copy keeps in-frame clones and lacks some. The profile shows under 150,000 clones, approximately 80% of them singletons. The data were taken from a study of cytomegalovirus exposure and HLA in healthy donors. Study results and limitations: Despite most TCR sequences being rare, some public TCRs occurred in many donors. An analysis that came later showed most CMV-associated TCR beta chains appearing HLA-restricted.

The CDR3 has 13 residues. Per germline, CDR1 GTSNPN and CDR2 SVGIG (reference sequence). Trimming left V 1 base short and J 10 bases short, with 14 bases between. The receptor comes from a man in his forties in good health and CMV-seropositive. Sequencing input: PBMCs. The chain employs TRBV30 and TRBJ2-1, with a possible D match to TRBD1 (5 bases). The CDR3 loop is CAWSGQGISEQFF. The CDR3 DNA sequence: TGTGCCTGGAGTGGCCAGGGAATATCCGAGCAGTTCTTC.